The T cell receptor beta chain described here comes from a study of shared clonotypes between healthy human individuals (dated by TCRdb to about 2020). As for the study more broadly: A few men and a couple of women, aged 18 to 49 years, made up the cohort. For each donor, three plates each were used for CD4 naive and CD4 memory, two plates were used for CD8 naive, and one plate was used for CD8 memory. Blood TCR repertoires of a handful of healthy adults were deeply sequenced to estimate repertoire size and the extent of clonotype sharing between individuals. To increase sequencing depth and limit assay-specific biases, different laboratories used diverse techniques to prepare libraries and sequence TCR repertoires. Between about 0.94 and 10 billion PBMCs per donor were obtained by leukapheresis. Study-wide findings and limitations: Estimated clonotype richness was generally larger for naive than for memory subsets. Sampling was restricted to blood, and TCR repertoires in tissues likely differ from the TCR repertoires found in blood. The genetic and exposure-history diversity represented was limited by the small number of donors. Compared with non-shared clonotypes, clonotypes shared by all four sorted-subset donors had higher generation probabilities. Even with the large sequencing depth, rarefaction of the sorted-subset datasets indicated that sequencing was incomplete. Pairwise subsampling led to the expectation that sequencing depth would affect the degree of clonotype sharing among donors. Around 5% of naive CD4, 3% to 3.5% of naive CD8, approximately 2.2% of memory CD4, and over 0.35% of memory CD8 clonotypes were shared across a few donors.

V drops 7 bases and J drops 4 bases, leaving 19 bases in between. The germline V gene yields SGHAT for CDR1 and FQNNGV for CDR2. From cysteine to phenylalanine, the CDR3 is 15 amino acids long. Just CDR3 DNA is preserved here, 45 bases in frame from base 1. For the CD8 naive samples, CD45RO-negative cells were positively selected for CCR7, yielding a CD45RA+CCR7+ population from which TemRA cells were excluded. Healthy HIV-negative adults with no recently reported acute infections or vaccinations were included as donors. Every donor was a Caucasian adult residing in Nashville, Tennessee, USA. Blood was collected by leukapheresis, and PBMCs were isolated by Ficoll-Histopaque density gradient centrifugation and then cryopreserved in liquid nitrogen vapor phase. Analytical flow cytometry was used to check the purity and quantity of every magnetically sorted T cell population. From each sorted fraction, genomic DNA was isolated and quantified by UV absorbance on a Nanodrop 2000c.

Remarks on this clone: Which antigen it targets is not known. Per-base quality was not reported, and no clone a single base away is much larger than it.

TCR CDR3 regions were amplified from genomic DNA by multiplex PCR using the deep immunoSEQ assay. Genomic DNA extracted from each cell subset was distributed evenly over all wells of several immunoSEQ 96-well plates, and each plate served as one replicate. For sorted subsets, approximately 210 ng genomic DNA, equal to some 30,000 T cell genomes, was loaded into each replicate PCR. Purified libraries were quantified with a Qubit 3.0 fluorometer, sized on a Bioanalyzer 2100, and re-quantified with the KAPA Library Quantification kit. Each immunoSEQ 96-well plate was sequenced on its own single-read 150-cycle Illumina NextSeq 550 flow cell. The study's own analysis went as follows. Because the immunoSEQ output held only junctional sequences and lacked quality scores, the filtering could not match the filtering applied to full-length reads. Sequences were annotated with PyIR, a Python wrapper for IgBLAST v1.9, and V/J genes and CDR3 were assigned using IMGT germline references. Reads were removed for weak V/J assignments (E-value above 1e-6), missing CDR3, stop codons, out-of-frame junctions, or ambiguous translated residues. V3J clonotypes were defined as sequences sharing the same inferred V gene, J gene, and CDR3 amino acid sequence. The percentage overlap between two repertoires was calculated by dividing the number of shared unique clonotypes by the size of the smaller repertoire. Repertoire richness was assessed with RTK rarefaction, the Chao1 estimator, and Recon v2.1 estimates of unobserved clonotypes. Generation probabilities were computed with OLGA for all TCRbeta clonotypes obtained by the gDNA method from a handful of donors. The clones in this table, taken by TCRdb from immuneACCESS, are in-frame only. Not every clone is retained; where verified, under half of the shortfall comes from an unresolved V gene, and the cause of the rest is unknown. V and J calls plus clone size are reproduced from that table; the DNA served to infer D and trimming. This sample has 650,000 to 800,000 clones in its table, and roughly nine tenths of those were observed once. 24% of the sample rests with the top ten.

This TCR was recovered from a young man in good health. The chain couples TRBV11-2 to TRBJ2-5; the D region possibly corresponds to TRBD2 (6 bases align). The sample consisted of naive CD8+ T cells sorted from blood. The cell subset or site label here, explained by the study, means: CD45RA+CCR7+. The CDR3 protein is CASTPDPRRGETQYF. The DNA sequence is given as TGTGCCAGCACCCCCGACCCCAGGAGGGGAGAGACCCAGTACTTC.